This T cell receptor beta chain originates from a study of blood T cell repertoires in COVID-19. Study background: PBMCs, B-cell-depleted T cells, or T cells were the source of the cDNA or gDNA that made up the material.

V was shortened by 4 bases and J by 2 bases, with 9 bases between the two germline ends. The germline V gene encodes CDR1 SGHTA and CDR2 FQGNSA. This CDR3 has 13 amino acids. Per the authors' pipeline: It was from reference gene primer amplification that nucleated cell counts were estimated. Some clones are missing from TCRdb's copy, which holds only in-frame ones; the method was immunoSEQ multiplex PCR. That table furnishes V, J and clone size, whereas the DNA furnished D and trimming. The sample yields over 150,000 clones, about 86% seen once. The V gene is TRBV7-2, the J gene TRBJ2-7; D is perhaps TRBD2 (5 bases). Material: peripheral blood. The receptor's source is a man aged 65-85 years with active or convalescent COVID-19. CDR3 bases: TGTGCCAGCAGCTATCTCGGGGCCTACGAGCAGTACTTC. It specifies CASSYLGAYEQYF. Drawing the rest from reference TRBV7-2 and TRBJ2-7, the complete variable domain is GAGVSQSPSNKVTEKGKDVELRCDPISGHTALYWYRQSLGQGLEFLIYFQGNSAPDKSGLPSDRFSAERTGGSVSTLTIQRTQQEDSAVYLCASSYLGAYEQYFGPGTRLTVT.